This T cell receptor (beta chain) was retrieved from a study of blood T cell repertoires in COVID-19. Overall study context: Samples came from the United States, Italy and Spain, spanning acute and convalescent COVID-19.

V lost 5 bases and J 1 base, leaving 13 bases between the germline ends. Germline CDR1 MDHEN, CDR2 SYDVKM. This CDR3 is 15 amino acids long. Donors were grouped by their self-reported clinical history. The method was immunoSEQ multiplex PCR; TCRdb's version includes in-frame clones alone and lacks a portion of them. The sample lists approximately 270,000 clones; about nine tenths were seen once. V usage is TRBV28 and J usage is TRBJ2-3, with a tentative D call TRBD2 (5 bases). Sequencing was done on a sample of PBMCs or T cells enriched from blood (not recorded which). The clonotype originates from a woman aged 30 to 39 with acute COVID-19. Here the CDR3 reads CASSAAATGTDTQYF. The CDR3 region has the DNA TGTGCCAGCAGTGCAGCGGCAACCGGCACAGATACGCAGTATTTT.